The entry below describes one T cell receptor beta chain. The antigen remains undetermined. These data are taken from a study of beta chain features in type 1 diabetes. General study findings and limits: When VDJ junctions were examined, type 1 diabetes patients showed fewer insertions and more deletions. Resolution of whether HLA type affects TCRB rearrangement was not achieved here.

Every isolated RNA sample was fully reverse transcribed, so sequencing captured expressed TCRB transcripts. Roughly 3.6 million reads per sample were averaged for naive, central memory and regulatory samples. Sequenced by immunoSEQ multiplex PCR; TCRdb stores in-frame clones only, minus some. The sample carries about 300,000 clones, about 8% recorded once. CDR1 SGHRS and CDR2 YFSETQ come from the germline V gene. The CDR3 runs 11 residues. V lost 3 bases and J lost 9, with 8 bases in between. Sequencing was performed on central memory CD4+ T cells from blood. This receptor was identified in a woman between 18 and 30 years old in good health. This chain uses TRBV5-1 with TRBJ2-3; D is undetermined. CDR3 nucleotide sequence: TGCGCCAGCAGCTCGACGGACACGCAGTATTTT. Translated, it gives CASSSTDTQYF.